This T cell receptor beta chain was identified during a study of shared T cell receptors in the human thymus. Germline loops: CDR1 SGHDT, CDR2 YYEEEE. The junction had 4 bases not matched to a gene; V was cut back by 3 bases and J by 5 bases. The CDR3 is made up of 13 amino acids. Only in-frame clones appear in the TCRdb table, and some are missing; sequencing was by immunoSEQ multiplex PCR. The sample shows over 450,000 clones, approximately 80% of them seen only once. The same data also went into a second study, on human thymus T cells. That paper states: Healthy Finnish infants undergoing corrective surgery for congenital heart defects provided the donor material. From resections taken during corrective heart surgery, the thymus tissue was obtained.

The rearrangement joins TRBV5-6 to TRBJ1-1; TRBD1 agrees at 7 bases. The material sequenced was thymocytes. The receptor was isolated from a boy under two years old with a congenital heart defect. The CDR3 coding sequence is TGTGCCAGCAGCTCAGGCAGGGGGACTGAAGCTTTCTTT. This gives the protein CASSSGRGTEAFF.